This TCR beta chain comes out of a study of Ad26.COV2.S vaccination and SARS-CoV-2 variants. Study-wide points: Vaccine recipients surpassed placebo recipients in spike-specific TCR breadth.

TCRdb's copy holds only in-frame clones and misses some; the assay was immunoSEQ multiplex PCR. Of around 300,000 clones in the sample, approximately 86% are singletons; the top ten hold approximately 12%. This CDR3 is 15 amino acids long. Germline V gene sequence: CDR1 LGHNA, CDR2 YSLEER. The V and J ends lost 0 bases and 4 bases respectively, with 10 bases between them. Notes on this clone: The antigen is unknown.

Treatment indicated: around 19 received Ad26.COV2.S at low or high dose, single or two shots; roughly 5 received placebo; per-sample allocation not given. Sampling was done on day 63 after the first vaccine or placebo injection. The sequence came from a person between 18 and 59 years old who received the Ad26.COV2.S COVID-19 vaccine or a placebo. Specimen: peripheral blood, collected in a trial of Ad26.COV2.S vaccine versus placebo. The chain employs TRBV4-3 and TRBJ2-1; D ambiguous. This chain's CDR3 is CASSQDRNDYNEQFF. Written as DNA, the CDR3 is TGCGCCAGCAGCCAAGATAGGAACGATTACAATGAGCAGTTCTTC.